This T cell receptor beta chain was sequenced for a study of T cells in Graves' hyperthyroidism and ophthalmopathy. Template material for amplifying TCR beta CDR3 regions consisted of RNA transcripts. Primed by the HTBI set, a first-round RT-PCR was run on the TCR CDR3. TCRdb used MiXCR to reprocess the multiplex PCR reads, holding one entry per CDR3 protein. The table records approximately 410,000 distinct CDR3 sequences, about 14% of them present only once. V dropped 4 bases and J dropped 7; count of bases not matched to a gene: 5. The CDR3 has 15 residues. Germline V gene lookup returns CDR1 SGHVS and CDR2 FNYEAQ.

The chain links TRBV7-6 to TRBJ2-7; 15 bases are a match to TRBD2. Sequences were obtained from blood. The TCR sequence derives from a man younger than 35 with Graves' ophthalmopathy. The CDR3 region has the DNA TGTGCCAGCAGCTCCGGACTAGCGGGGGGGGAAGAGCAGTACTTC. Residues: CASSSGLAGGEEQYF. The full variable domain, rest sourced from reference TRBV7-6 and TRBJ2-7, is GAGVSQSPRYKVTKRGQDVALRCDPISGHVSLYWYRQALGQGPEFLTYFNYEAQQDKSGLPNDRFSAERPEGSISTLTIQRTEQRDSAMYRCASSSGLAGGEEQYFGPGTRLTVT.